This T cell receptor (beta chain) derives from a study of blood T cell repertoires in COVID-19. Turning to the study itself: There were acute and convalescent COVID-19 samples, and they came from the United States, Italy and Spain. The cDNA or gDNA used as material had been derived from T cells, B-cell-depleted T cells, or PBMCs.

Per the original methods: Nucleated cell number was recorded as an estimate derived from reference gene primer amplification. Here immunoSEQ multiplex PCR was the method, and the copy in TCRdb shows in-frame clones only, minus some. V and J calls and clone size come straight from that table; D and trimming were deduced from the DNA. The sample comprises over 50,000 clones, more than 85% of which are singletons, and under 7.5% rests with the top ten. The ends were cut back, 2 bases at V and 0 bases at J, with 13 bases in the middle. The CDR3 is 16 residues long. Germline V CDR1 and CDR2: MNHNS, SASEGT.

The rearrangement uses TRBV6-1 and TRBJ1-2, with D maybe TRBD1 (5 bases). The receptor's source is a middle-aged man with active COVID-19. The sample consisted of peripheral blood. The chain's CDR3 is CASSEKKGRANYGYTF. The CDR3, as DNA: TGTGCCAGCAGTGAAAAGAAGGGGCGAGCTAACTATGGCTACACCTTC.